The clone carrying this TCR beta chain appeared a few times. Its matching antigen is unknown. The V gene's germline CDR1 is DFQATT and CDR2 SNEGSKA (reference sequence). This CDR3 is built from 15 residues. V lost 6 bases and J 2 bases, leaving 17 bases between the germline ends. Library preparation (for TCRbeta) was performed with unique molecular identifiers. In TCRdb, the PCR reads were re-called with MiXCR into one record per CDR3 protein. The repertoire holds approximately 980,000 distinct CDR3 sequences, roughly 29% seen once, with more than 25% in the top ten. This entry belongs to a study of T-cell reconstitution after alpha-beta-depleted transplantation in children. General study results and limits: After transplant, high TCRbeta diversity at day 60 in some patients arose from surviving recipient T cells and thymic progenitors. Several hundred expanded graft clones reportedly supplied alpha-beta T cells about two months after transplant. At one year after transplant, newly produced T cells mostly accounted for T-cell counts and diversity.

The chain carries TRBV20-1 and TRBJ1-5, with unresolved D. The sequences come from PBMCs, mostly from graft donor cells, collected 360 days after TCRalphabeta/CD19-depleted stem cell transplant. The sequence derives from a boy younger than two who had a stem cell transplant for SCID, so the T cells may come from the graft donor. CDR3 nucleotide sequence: TGCAGTGCGGAGGCCGGAAATGGAGGCAATCAGCCCCAGCATTTT. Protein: CSAEAGNGGNQPQHF.